This TCR beta chain was profiled in a study of CD8+CD57+ T cells in acquired aplastic anemia. Losses at the gene ends were 0 bases for V and 1 base for J; bases not matched to a gene: 10. Germline-derived CDR1 and CDR2 are SEHNR and FQNEAQ (reference sequence). CDR3 length equals 18 residues. This clonotype was picked up many times. Profiling that covered TCR beta VDJ and CDR3 relied on genomic DNA as its template. TCRdb called the reads again in MiXCR, with one record for every CDR3 protein. This table holds around 130,000 distinct CDR3 sequences, about half found once. Sequences were obtained from sorted CD4+, CD8+, or CD8+CD57+ T cells (not recorded which) from PBMCs. The clonotype originates from a human donor in good health, serving as a control. The chain combines TRBV7-9 with TRBJ2-7, with 9 bases lining up with TRBD1. CDR3 amino acids: CASSLAVVGTGPSYEQYF. CDR3 in DNA: TGTGCCAGCAGCTTAGCGGTGGTGGGGACAGGGCCATCCTACGAGCAGTACTTC. The complete variable domain, with remaining parts taken from reference TRBV7-9 and TRBJ2-7, reads DTGVSQNPRHKITKRGQNVTFRCDPISEHNRLYWYRQTLGQGPEFLTYFQNEAQLEKSRLLSDRFSAERPKGSFSTLEIQRTEQGDSAMYLCASSLAVVGTGPSYEQYFGPGTRLTVT.